Listed below are T cell receptor beta chains from one sample, sequenced in a study of naive and memory T cell subsets. TCRdb re-called the UMI-ligation and nested PCR reads through MiXCR, storing one row per CDR3 protein. The sample contains roughly 83,000 distinct CDR3 sequences, around 11% of which appear only once. The source material was naive CD4+ T cells from blood. These receptor sequences come from a human donor in good health. Each CDR3 is given with its conserved first and last residue. The D gene is left open where the match is weak. A clone size is listed for some rows: how often the clone was seen (once, few, many), or a class if it is expanded.

size,J,D,V,CDR3,DNA
few,TRBJ1-3,-,TRBV2,CASSLIEGGDTIYF,TGTGCCAGCAGCCTAATCGAGGGCGGAGACACCATATATTTT
-,TRBJ1-1,-,TRBV7-7,CASSPLEGTEAFF,TGTGCCAGCAGCCCCCTGGAGGGAACTGAAGCTTTCTTT
few,TRBJ2-6,TRBD1,TRBV19,CASSVSGQPLSSGANVLTF,TGTGCCAGTAGTGTCTCGGGACAGCCGCTCAGCTCTGGGGCCAACGTCCTGACTTTC
-,TRBJ1-2,-,TRBV29-1,CSVGPKSTAGYTF,TGCAGCGTTGGCCCCAAATCGACAGCTGGCTACACCTTC
few,TRBJ2-2,TRBD1,TRBV7-3,CASSFDRGTGELFF,TGTGCCAGCAGCTTCGACAGGGGGACCGGGGAGCTGTTTTTT
few,TRBJ2-7,TRBD2,TRBV28,CASSFLAGAAYEQYF,TGTGCCAGCAGTTTTCTAGCGGGGGCGGCCTACGAGCAGTACTTC
-,TRBJ2-1,TRBD2,TRBV6-6,CASSYEGTSRNEQFF,TGTGCCAGCAGTTACGAGGGGACTAGTCGCAATGAGCAGTTCTTC
many,TRBJ2-7,TRBD1,TRBV6-2/TRBV6-3,CASSRRQGSYEQYF,TGTGCCAGCAGTCGACGACAGGGATCCTACGAGCAGTACTTC
-,TRBJ1-3,TRBD1,TRBV6-1,CASGRQGTIYF,TGTGCCAGCGGCAGACAGGGCACCATATATTTT
few,TRBJ2-5,TRBD1,TRBV9,CASSPRTGQRETQYF,TGTGCCAGCAGCCCCCGGACAGGTCAGAGGGAGACCCAGTACTTC
-,TRBJ2-7,-,TRBV29-1,CSVSPSSYEQYF,TGCAGCGTTTCGCCGAGCTCCTACGAGCAGTACTTC
few,TRBJ2-1,TRBD1,TRBV25-1,CASRGTGYNEQFF,TGTGCCAGCCGCGGGACAGGGTACAATGAGCAGTTCTTC
-,TRBJ2-7,TRBD2,TRBV9,CASSVAGRVDEQYF,TGTGCCAGCAGCGTAGCCGGGAGGGTCGACGAGCAGTACTTC
-,TRBJ2-5,TRBD1,TRBV6-2/TRBV6-3,CASSHGQGVGTQYF,TGTGCCAGCAGTCATGGACAGGGAGTCGGGACCCAGTACTTC
-,TRBJ2-1,-,TRBV5-5,CASSLRGGRDRLMNEQFF,TGTGCCAGCAGCCTCCGGGGGGGCCGGGACAGGTTAATGAATGAGCAGTTCTTC
few,TRBJ2-7,TRBD2,TRBV3-1,CASSQGGRGAYEQYF,TGTGCCAGCAGCCAAGGTGGGAGGGGTGCCTACGAGCAGTACTTC
-,TRBJ1-4,-,TRBV7-9,CASSFLGTNEKLFF,TGTGCCAGCAGCTTTCTAGGGACTAATGAAAAACTGTTTTTT
once,TRBJ2-1,TRBD1,TRBV6-2/TRBV6-3,CASDQTGHLNEQFF,TGTGCCAGCGACCAGACAGGGCACCTGAATGAGCAGTTCTTC
-,TRBJ1-2,-,TRBV28,CASSPLLEPTDGYTF,TGTGCCAGCAGTCCCCTTCTAGAACCGACTGATGGCTACACCTTC
-,TRBJ2-5,TRBD2,TRBV4-2,CASSQDDGRGGEFQYF,TGTGCCAGCAGCCAAGACGATGGGCGGGGGGGAGAGTTCCAGTACTTC